This TCR beta chain was obtained from a study of breast tumors, draining lymph nodes, adjacent tissues. Whole-study results and caveats: Tumors had less TCR diversity than lymph nodes, more than nontumor tissue. Data fit most tumor T cells coming from lymph node, expanding in tumor.

This clonotype was recorded many times. Its antigen remains unidentified. A much larger clone lies one base from this, so it may be a read error. The CDR3 is 14 amino acids. Between the trimmed V and J ends, which lost 5 bases and 2 bases, there was a span of 14 bases. Germline V gives CDR1 SGHDT, CDR2 YYEEEE. TCRdb re-analysed the multiplex PCR reads in MiXCR, keeping a single row per CDR3 protein. The sample includes fewer than 25,000 distinct CDR3 sequences, roughly three fifths of them seen just once. This receptor was identified in a female donor with breast cancer. Some clones in this sample may be carry-over from other donors' samples. The sample was tumor-adjacent breast tissue. The V gene is TRBV5-6, the J gene TRBJ2-7, with a possible D match to TRBD2 (6 bases). In nucleotides, the CDR3 is TGTGCCAGCAGGGCGCGGGGCGCTACCTACGAGCAGTACTTC. Amino acids: CASRARGATYEQYF.